The clone carrying this T cell receptor beta chain was recorded at least ten times. This CDR3 has 16 amino acids. CDR1 is SGHTA and CDR2 is FQGNSA in the germline V gene. The V and J ends lost 1 base and 6 bases, in that order; junction bases with no gene match: 6. The data were taken from a study of neurological immune-mediated disorders. The team produced cDNA through 5'RACE using 10-nucleotide random UMIs. TCRdb called the 5' RACE reads again in MiXCR, with one record for every CDR3 protein. The repertoire holds 59,000 or so distinct CDR3 sequences, with roughly 12% as singletons. Preparation of the unsorted libraries drew on 2 million PBMCs stored at -80 C.

This clonotype was obtained from an older woman with HTLV-1-associated myelopathy (HAM/TSP). Sample: PBMCs. The chain carries TRBV7-2 and TRBJ2-1, with 10 bases that match TRBD2. The CDR3 nucleotides are TGTGCCAGCAGCTTAGTCCCTAGCGGGAGTTCCAATGAGCAGTTCTTC. The encoded protein is CASSLVPSGSSNEQFF. Variable domain in full (rest from reference TRBV7-2 and TRBJ2-1): GAGVSQSPSNKVTEKGKDVELRCDPISGHTALYWYRQSLGQGLEFLIYFQGNSAPDKSGLPSDRFSAERTGGSVSTLTIQRTQQEDSAVYLCASSLVPSGSSNEQFFGPGTRLTVL.